A single sample is the source of the 18 T cell receptor beta chains below, sequenced in a study of CDR3 diversity in severe acne. TCRdb redid the calling of the PCR reads with MiXCR, one entry per CDR3 protein. The data hold about 100,000 distinct CDR3 sequences, with about half observed a single time. The sample taken for sequencing was blood. Receptor source: a male donor with acne.

The V call is TRBV14, the J call TRBJ2-2, with 10 bases aligning to TRBD2. CDR1 and CDR2 (germline): SGHDN, FVKESK. This CDR3 is built from 19 residues. J gave up 4 bases and V 3 bases, and 14 bases lay outside the gene matches. CDR3 in DNA: TGTGCCAGCAGCCAGAGGTCTGGACTAGCGGCCCCGGCCACCGGGGAGCTGTTTTTT. Its translation is CASSQRSGLAAPATGELFF.

This clonotype was seen ten or more times. V and J are TRBV5-4 and TRBJ2-7, with a tentative D call TRBD2 (6 bases). CDR1 is SGHNT and CDR2 is YYREEE in the germline V gene (reference sequence). This CDR3 spans 15 amino acids. V lost 3 bases to trimming and J lost 2 bases, with 15 bases between them. CDR3 loop: CASSWERRGTYEQYF. CDR3 nucleotide sequence: TGTGCCAGCAGCTGGGAACGGAGGGGCACCTACGAGCAGTACTTC. Full variable domain (missing parts from reference TRBV5-4 and TRBJ2-7): ETGVTQSPTHLIKTRGQQVTLRCSSQSGHNTVSWYQQALGQGPQFIFQYYREEENGRGNFPPRFSGLQFPNYSSELNVNALELDDSALYLCASSWERRGTYEQYFGPGTRLTVT.

This clonotype was recorded a few times. A much larger clone lies one base from this, so it may be a read error. The V and J genes are TRBV20-1 and TRBJ2-7; 10 bases are shared with TRBD2. V lost 0 bases, J lost 0 bases, and 5 bases stayed unmatched. The germline V gene encodes CDR1 DFQATT and CDR2 SNEGSKA (reference sequence). The CDR3 is made up of 16 amino acids. Here the CDR3 DNA reads TGCAGTGCTAGAGATGTAACTAGCGGGACCTCCTACGAGCAGTACTTC. Its protein is CSARDVTSGTSYEQYF.

The gene calls are TRBV5-1 and TRBJ2-5; 9 nucleotides align to TRBD1. Per germline, CDR1 SGHRS and CDR2 YFSETQ. The trim removed 4 bases at V and 6 bases at J, leaving 7 bases unmatched. This CDR3 spans 14 amino acids. The CDR3 nucleotides are TGCGCCAGCAGCGGAGGGACAGGGCAACAGACCCAGTACTTC. This sequence encodes CASSGGTGQQTQYF.

Comment on this clonotype: This sequence may be a read error, since a much larger clone differs from it by one base. V gene TRBV25-1 combines with J gene TRBJ1-6; D not certain. CDR1 and CDR2 from the germline V gene are MGHDK and SYGVNS. The CDR3 length is 12 residues. The DNA for the CDR3 is TGTGCCAGCAGTGAATGGGCGTCACCCCTCCGCTTT. Translating gives CASSEWASPLRF. Variable domain in full (rest from reference TRBV25-1 and TRBJ1-6): EADIYQTPRYLVIGTGKKITLECSQTMGHDKMYWYQQDPGMELHLIHYSYGVNSTEKGDLSSESTVSRIRTEHFPLTLESARPSHTSQYLCASSEWASPLRFGNGTRLTVT.

This clonotype was counted a few times. The rearrangement uses TRBV29-1 and TRBJ2-1; D tentatively fits TRBD1 or TRBD2 (6 bases each). Trimming took 7 bases from V and 7 from J, leaving 20 bases between them. Germline CDR1 is SQVTM and CDR2 is ANQGSEA. CDR3 length: 14 residues. The CDR3 here is CSGWRGEVGNEQFF. The CDR3 bases are TGCAGCGGCTGGAGGGGGGAGGTGGGGAATGAGCAGTTCTTC.

This clonotype was picked up a small number of times. This may stem from a read error, because a much larger clone lies one nucleotide away. The rearrangement links TRBV29-1 to TRBJ2-1, with D hard to call. V lost 4 bases and J 2 bases, leaving 9 bases between the germline ends. Per the germline V gene, CDR1 is SQVTM and CDR2 is ANQGSEA. The CDR3 runs 13 residues. The CDR3 nucleotides are TGCAGCGTTGCAGCGTACCCCTACAATGAGCAGTTCTTC. Translated, it gives CSVAAYPYNEQFF.

With respect to this clonotype: A much more abundant neighbour one base away suggests this may be a read error. The chain links TRBV19 to TRBJ1-4; maybe TRBD1 (6 bases). The CDR3 loop spans 14 amino acids. V lost 3 bases, J lost 13 bases, and 18 bases lay in between. The germline CDR1 and CDR2 sequences are LNHDA and SQIVND (reference sequence). CDR3 sequence reads: CASSILSQGGRLFF. DNA for the CDR3: TGTGCCAGTAGTATCCTCTCACAGGGCGGGAGACTGTTTTTT.

In its sample, this clonotype was seen many times. This chain connects TRBV15 to TRBJ2-3; no reliable D call. The CDR3 extends over 12 amino acids. CDR1 is LNHNV and CDR2 is YYDKDF in the germline V gene (reference sequence). V gave up 3 bases and J gave up 6 bases, with 7 bases separating them. The CDR3 loop reads CATSRAEDTQYF. CDR3 bases: TGTGCCACCAGCAGGGCTGAGGATACGCAGTATTTT.

CDR3 loop: CATNNLAGEEQYF. The CDR3 nucleotides read TGTGCCACCAACAACCTAGCGGGAGAGGAGCAGTACTTC. The genes are TRBV15 and TRBJ2-7; 10 positions match TRBD2. Germline V gives CDR1 LNHNV, CDR2 YYDKDF (reference sequence). The J segment lost 7 bases and the V segment lost 7 bases, leaving 7 bases of the junction unmatched. This CDR3 comprises 13 residues.

This clonotype occurred many times. This rearrangement joins TRBV2 to TRBJ2-3, with D tentatively TRBD2 (5 bases). The CDR3 sequence is 16 residues long. Germline assignment: CDR1 SNHLY and CDR2 FYNNEI. V was pared by 1 base and J by 1 base, with 12 bases between. The CDR3 DNA sequence: TGTGCCAGCAGTGAAGAAGCTCGGGAAGGCACAGATACGCAGTATTTT. This gives the protein CASSEEAREGTDTQYF.

The gene calls are TRBV6-5 and TRBJ2-5; D uncertain. The V end was cut by 2 bases, the J end by 8 bases, with 6 bases between. The germline V gene has CDR1 MNHEY and CDR2 SVGAGI. The CDR3 sequence is 11 residues long. The CDR3 nucleotides read TGTGCCAGCAGTTACGGGTCTACCCAGTACTTC. Residues: CASSYGSTQYF.

This clonotype was found a few times. The genes are TRBV25-1 and TRBJ2-1; 11 bases align to TRBD2. The germline V gene encodes CDR1 MGHDK and CDR2 SYGVNS. V trimming: 7 bases; J trimming: 3 bases; junction bases outside the gene matches: 5. The CDR3 is 15 residues long. For the CDR3, the DNA is TGTGCCAGCACTCCTAGCGGGAGGATCTACAATGAGCAGTTCTTC. It is translated as CASTPSGRIYNEQFF.

By sample fraction, this clonotype is large (0.1 to 1%). The chain couples TRBV5-1 to TRBJ2-3; 8 nucleotides match TRBD1. The V gene's germline CDR1 is SGHRS and CDR2 YFSETQ. The ends lost 0 bases at V and 3 bases at J; junction bases unmatched: 6. The CDR3 is 16 amino acids. CDR3 in amino acids: CASSLEQGARTDTQYF. For the CDR3, the DNA is TGCGCCAGCAGCTTGGAGCAGGGGGCGAGGACAGATACGCAGTATTTT.

The genes are TRBV7-9 and TRBJ1-1, with TRBD1 matching 7 bases. Per germline, CDR1 SEHNR and CDR2 FQNEAQ (reference sequence). This CDR3 is built from 14 residues. Unmatched junction bases numbered 5, after V lost 0 bases and J lost 7 bases. The CDR3 protein is CASSLAISGGEAFF. CDR3 in DNA: TGTGCCAGCAGCTTAGCGATTTCAGGGGGTGAAGCTTTCTTT.

In this sample, this clonotype turned up a few times. The rearrangement links TRBV7-2 to TRBJ2-7; D call uncertain. The ends were cut back, 5 bases at V and 7 bases at J, with 12 bases in the middle. Germline loops: CDR1 SGHTA, CDR2 FQGNSA. This CDR3 is built from 12 residues. CDR3: CASSGRTGEQYF. The CDR3 DNA reads as TGTGCCAGCAGCGGCCGAACGGGTGAGCAGTACTTC.

This rearrangement joins TRBV15 to TRBJ2-7; D is undetermined. The CDR3 has 16 residues. Germline CDR1 reads LNHNV; CDR2 reads YYDKDF (reference sequence). V dropped 1 base and J dropped 0 bases, with 13 bases sitting between them. The CDR3 loop is CATSRGRRRNSYEQYV. CDR3 bases: TGTGCCACCAGCAGAGGTAGACGGCGGAACTCCTACGAGCAGTACGTC.

This clonotype was detected only a few times. This chain joins TRBV28 and TRBJ2-7; D not resolved. In germline, CDR1 is MDHEN, CDR2 SYDVKM. Deletions cut 3 bases from V and 4 bases from J, with 16 bases between. This CDR3 contains 15 residues. The chain's CDR3 is CASSFRGTDGYEQYF. CDR3 nucleotide sequence: TGTGCCAGCAGTTTTCGCGGTACGGACGGGTACGAGCAGTACTTC.